This entry lists 22 T cell receptor beta chains sequenced from one sample in a study of control samples from healthy donors and cancer patients. The data were produced by immunoSEQ multiplex PCR, yet TCRdb's version contains in-frame clones alone and is incomplete. The sample holds 75,000 to 100,000 clones, 85% to 90% seen once. Sequenced: blood. These receptors all come from a man aged 25 to 45 in good health.

The chain uses TRBV29-1 and TRBJ2-1, with 8 nucleotides matching TRBD2. The ends lost 7 bases at V and 5 bases at J; junction bases unmatched: 10. Germline CDR1 SQVTM, CDR2 ANQGSEA. The CDR3 sequence is 14 residues long. This CDR3 reads CSADGGVRDNEQFF. As DNA, the CDR3 is TGCAGCGCTGACGGGGGGGTTCGGGACAATGAGCAGTTCTTC.

J is TRBJ2-7 and V is TRBV6-2 or TRBV6-3; 8 nucleotides match TRBD1. The germline V gene has CDR1 MNHEY and CDR2 SVGEGT. The CDR3 covers 15 residues. V lost 0 bases and J lost 7; bases outside the gene matches: 8. The CDR3 DNA reads as TGTGCCAGCAGTTACTCGTCGGAGACAGGGGATGAGCAGTACTTC. Protein: CASSYSSETGDEQYF.

The chain uses TRBV3-1 (or the pseudogene TRBV3-2) and TRBJ1-2; 10 bases map to TRBD1. The CDR3 is made up of 16 amino acids. The germline V gene has CDR1 LGHDT and CDR2 YNNKEL (reference sequence). V trimming: 2 bases; J trimming: 9 bases; junction bases outside the gene matches: 12. CDR3 nucleotides: TGTGCCAGCAGCCAACCTTATGGGGGGACAGGGGAGAGCTACACCTTC. Protein product: CASSQPYGGTGESYTF.

The rearrangement links TRBV18 to TRBJ1-1; perhaps TRBD1 as D (5 bases). Germline CDR1 KGHSH, CDR2 LQKENI. V shed 0 bases and J shed 3 bases, with 14 bases lying between them. The CDR3 has 16 residues. This chain's CDR3 is CASSPPARASHTEAFF. The CDR3 region has the DNA TGTGCCAGCTCACCACCGGCCAGGGCGAGCCACACTGAAGCTTTCTTT. The full variable domain, rest sourced from reference TRBV18 and TRBJ1-1, is NAGVMQNPRHLVRRRGQEARLRCSPMKGHSHVYWYRQLPEEGLKFMVYLQKENIIDESGMPKERFSAEFPKEGPSILRIQQVVRGDSAAYFCASSPPARASHTEAFFGQGTRLTVV.

The chain couples TRBV11-3 to TRBJ2-5; TRBD2 aligns across 8 bases. The CDR3 is 15 amino acids. Germline CDR1 SGHNT, CDR2 YENEEA. Losses at the gene ends were 4 bases for V and 10 bases for J; bases not matched to a gene: 14. The CDR3 DNA reads TGTGCCAGCAGCTCCCGGAGTCTAGCGGGTGATTACCAGTACTTC. Translated, it gives CASSSRSLAGDYQYF.

There are many counts of this clone. The chain joins TRBV28 to TRBJ1-1; D is unclear. The CDR3 covers 16 residues. Germline V gene lookup returns CDR1 MDHEN and CDR2 SYDVKM. Trimming shortened V by 5 bases and J by 4 bases, and 20 bases separated the two germline ends. The CDR3 reads CASSPQSGERGTEAFF. The CDR3 region has the DNA TGTGCCAGCAGTCCTCAAAGCGGCGAGCGGGGCACTGAAGCTTTCTTT. Filled out from reference TRBV28 and TRBJ1-1, the complete variable domain reads DVKVTQSSRYLVKRTGEKVFLECVQDMDHENMFWYRQDPGLGLRLIYFSYDVKMKEKGDIPEGYSVSREKKERFSLILESASTNQTSMYLCASSPQSGERGTEAFFGQGTRLTVV.

V and J are TRBV5-4 and TRBJ1-1; possibly TRBD1 for D (5 bases). CDR3 length equals 15 residues. Germline V gene data show CDR1 as SGHNT and CDR2 as YYREEE (reference sequence). The ends were cut back, 0 bases at V and 5 bases at J, with 14 bases in the middle. The CDR3 loop reads CASSLAPGLETEAFF. In nucleotides, the CDR3 is TGTGCCAGCAGCTTGGCGCCGGGACTAGAAACTGAAGCTTTCTTT.

The chain employs TRBV10-3 and TRBJ1-1; 7 bases align to TRBD1. This CDR3 spans 13 amino acids. Germline CDR1 is ENHRY and CDR2 is SYGVKD. Germline trimming cut 6 bases from V and 1 base from J; bases unmatched to any gene: 2. The CDR3 DNA reads as TGTGCCATCAGCACAGGGGAGAACACTGAAGCTTTCTTT. It encodes CAISTGENTEAFF.

This clone was picked up a small number of times. V is TRBV3-1 (or the pseudogene TRBV3-2) and J is TRBJ2-7; D call uncertain. V was shortened by 2 bases and J by 7 bases, with 9 bases between the two germline ends. Germline values: CDR1 LGHDT, CDR2 YNNKEL (reference sequence). The CDR3 runs to 12 residues. Written as DNA, the CDR3 is TGTGCCAGCAGCCAAAGGACGCGTGAGCAGTACTTC. Translation gives CASSQRTREQYF.

The chain is built from TRBV20-1 and TRBJ2-1; D might be TRBD1 or TRBD2, each matching 6 bases. Trimming pared 6 bases from V and 10 bases from J, leaving 13 bases between. The CDR3 sequence is 11 residues long. Germline CDR1 DFQATT, CDR2 SNEGSKA (reference sequence). This chain's CDR3 is CSAVLGGEQFF. In nucleotides, the CDR3 is TGCAGTGCAGTATTAGGGGGGGAGCAGTTCTTC.

The rearrangement joins TRBV6-6 to TRBJ2-7; 7 bases agree with TRBD1. Germline V gene sequence: CDR1 MNHNY, CDR2 SVGAGI (reference sequence). The junction had 10 bases not matched to a gene; V was cut back by 9 bases and J by 2 bases. The CDR3 length is 14 residues. The CDR3 DNA sequence: TGTGCCAGTACATCTACACAGGGGCCCTACGAGCAGTACTTC. Encoded protein: CASTSTQGPYEQYF.

The chain joins TRBV12-5 to TRBJ1-5; TRBD1 matches 8 bases. Germline lookup yields CDR1 LGHNT and CDR2 FRNRAP. The V gene end was trimmed by 5 bases and the J gene end by 4 bases; junction bases not matched to a gene: 4. The CDR3 loop spans 14 amino acids. CDR3: CASGKGQDNQPQHF. The CDR3, as DNA: TGTGCTAGTGGTAAGGGACAGGATAATCAGCCCCAGCATTTT.

The CDR3 region is CASRFTSDSPLHF. For the CDR3, the DNA is TGTGCCAGCAGGTTTACGAGCGATTCACCCCTCCACTTT. The gene calls are TRBV27 and TRBJ1-6; unclear D gene. CDR3 length: 13 residues. Germline CDR1 is MNHEY and CDR2 is SMNVEV (reference sequence). Trimming took 6 bases from V and 8 from J, leaving 11 bases between them.

The chain has TRBV7-2 and TRBJ2-3, with 10 bases lining up with TRBD2. CDR3 length: 16 residues. The junction had 6 bases not matched to a gene; V was cut back by 3 bases and J by 3 bases. In germline, CDR1 is SGHTA, CDR2 FQGNSA. The CDR3 reads CASSFSSGSRTDTQYF. The CDR3 region has the DNA TGTGCCAGCAGCTTCTCTAGCGGGAGTAGAACAGATACGCAGTATTTT.

The chain recombines TRBV27 with TRBJ2-1; D call uncertain. Germline CDR1 reads MNHEY; CDR2 reads SMNVEV (reference sequence). The CDR3 has 16 amino acids. V was cut by 5 bases and J by 2 bases, with 16 bases left in between. The CDR3 loop is CASSTSLAATYNEQFF. The DNA for the CDR3 is TGTGCCAGCAGTACCTCACTCGCGGCTACCTACAATGAGCAGTTCTTC.

This clone qualifies as medium-sized. CDR3 amino acids: CASGDRPNEKLFF. CDR3 sequence (DNA): TGTGCCAGCGGCGACAGACCCAATGAAAAACTGTTTTTT. This sequence joins TRBV6-5 and TRBJ1-4; maybe TRBD1 (5 bases). The V gene's germline CDR1 is MNHEY and CDR2 SVGAGI. The germline V and J ends were trimmed by 8 bases and 5 bases, with 12 bases remaining between them. There are 13 residues in the CDR3.

In DNA form, the CDR3 reads TGCAGTGCTAGTGGCGGGGAGTCCTACGAGCAGTACTTC. Translated, it gives CSASGGESYEQYF. This rearrangement joins TRBV20-1 to TRBJ2-7; TRBD2 is a possible D gene (6 bases). Germline V gene sequence: CDR1 DFQATT, CDR2 SNEGSKA (reference sequence). The CDR3 sequence is 13 residues long. V gave up 3 bases and J gave up 1 base, with 10 bases separating them.

The chain links TRBV24-1 to TRBJ2-3; no definite D call. Per the germline V gene, CDR1 is KGHDR and CDR2 is SFDVKD. The CDR3 is 12 residues long. Trimming cost V 3 bases and J 6 bases, with 6 bases left between them. CDR3: CATSDDPDTQYF. In nucleotides, the CDR3 is TGTGCCACCAGTGATGACCCTGATACGCAGTATTTT.

This chain links TRBV5-1 with TRBJ1-3; a possible D gene is TRBD1 (6 bases). Looked up from germline, CDR1 is SGHRS and CDR2 is YFSETQ. The CDR3 runs 17 residues. V lost 4 bases, J lost 0 bases, and 17 bases lay in between. The CDR3 sequence: CASSPTGGLGSGNTIYF. CDR3 coding DNA: TGCGCCAGCAGCCCGACGGGGGGCTTGGGCTCTGGAAACACCATATATTTT. Full variable domain (missing parts from reference TRBV5-1 and TRBJ1-3): KAGVTQTPRYLIKTRGQQVTLSCSPISGHRSVSWYQQTPGQGLQFLFEYFSETQRNKGNFPGRFSGRQFSNSRSEMNVSTLELGDSALYLCASSPTGGLGSGNTIYFGEGSWLTVV.

The genes are TRBV7-3 and TRBJ2-6, with D uncertain. Trimming stripped 3 bases from V and 0 bases from J, with 15 bases between. The CDR3 loop spans 18 amino acids. The germline V gene has CDR1 SGHTA and CDR2 FQGTGA. The DNA of the CDR3 is TGTGCCAGCAGCTTGTCTTCTGGACGGCTCTCTGGGGCCAACGTCCTGACTTTC. Translation: CASSLSSGRLSGANVLTF.

The V call is TRBV27, the J call TRBJ2-7; 12 bases are shared with TRBD2. With V trimmed by 0 bases and J by 3 bases, 9 bases remained unmatched. Germline CDR1 reads MNHEY; CDR2 reads SMNVEV (reference sequence). The CDR3 sequence is 18 residues long. The CDR3 protein is CASSLSGLAGGGFYEQYF. The CDR3 bases are TGTGCCAGCAGTTTATCGGGTCTAGCGGGAGGGGGTTTCTACGAGCAGTACTTC.

The chain carries TRBV29-1 and TRBJ2-1; a weak D match, TRBD2 (5 bases). CDR3 length: 15 residues. CDR1 is SQVTM and CDR2 is ANQGSEA in the germline V gene. V was pared by 6 bases and J by 2 bases, with 17 bases between. The chain's CDR3 is CSVPPSRGTYNEQFF. CDR3 nucleotide sequence: TGCAGCGTCCCACCTTCACGGGGAACCTACAATGAGCAGTTCTTC.